These 28 T cell receptor beta chains share one sample of origin, sequenced in a study of blood T cell repertoires in COVID-19. Repertoires were generated with immunoSEQ multiplex PCR, while TCRdb's copy carries only in-frame clones and drops some. The sample has 150,000 to 170,000 clones, 75% to 80% seen once. Material: peripheral blood. Every receptor here comes from a man older than 75 with acute or convalescent COVID-19.

J is TRBJ2-7 and V is TRBV9; TRBD2 might be the D (5 bases). Trimming stripped 0 bases from V and 0 bases from J, with 7 bases between. CDR1 and CDR2 from the germline V gene are SGDLS and YYNGEE. The CDR3 spans 14 residues. For the CDR3, the DNA is TGTGCCAGCAGCGTAGAAGGGAGCTCCTACGAGCAGTACTTC. This gives the protein CASSVEGSSYEQYF.

The chain recombines TRBV15 with TRBJ2-3; 8 nucleotides align to TRBD1. Trimming at V came to 5 bases and at J to 0 bases, leaving 4 bases not matched to a gene. Per the germline V gene, CDR1 is LNHNV and CDR2 is YYDKDF (reference sequence). This CDR3 is built from 15 residues. Here the CDR3 reads CATSSRTGSTDTQYF. CDR3 nucleotides: TGTGCCACCAGCTCCCGGACAGGGAGCACAGATACGCAGTATTTT.

This clone was counted a single time. V usage is TRBV3-1 (or the pseudogene TRBV3-2) and J usage is TRBJ2-7; 11 bases match TRBD1. V was clipped by 4 bases and J by 5 bases; unmatched bases: 7. CDR3 length: 15 residues. Germline V CDR1 and CDR2: LGHDT, YNNKEL (reference sequence). The CDR3 sequence is CASSPRGTGGNEQYF. CDR3 bases: TGTGCCAGCAGCCCAAGGGGGACAGGGGGAAACGAGCAGTACTTC.

The rearrangement links TRBV11-3 to TRBJ2-1, with 9 bases fitting TRBD2. The CDR3 has 16 residues. In germline, CDR1 is SGHNT, CDR2 YENEEA. V lost 0 bases and J lost 3; bases outside the gene matches: 3. The CDR3 DNA follows: TGTGCCAGCAGCTTAGAAGCGGGGGGTGGCTACAATGAGCAGTTCTTC. This sequence encodes CASSLEAGGGYNEQFF.

The rearrangement uses TRBV2 and TRBJ1-2; D uncertain. V gave up 3 bases and J gave up 6 bases, with 2 bases separating them. CDR3 length: 10 amino acids. The germline CDR1 and CDR2 sequences are SNHLY and FYNNEI. CDR3 sequence reads: CASSDNGYTF. CDR3 DNA: TGTGCCAGCAGTGACAATGGCTACACCTTC.

The chain is built from TRBV5-1 and TRBJ1-1, with 10 bases lining up with TRBD1. This CDR3 has 15 amino acids. Germline V gene data show CDR1 as SGHRS and CDR2 as YFSETQ. Trimming cost V 4 bases and J 4 bases; bases outside gene matches: 7. The CDR3 loop reads CASSLGQGVATEAFF. In DNA, the CDR3 is TGCGCCAGCAGCCTAGGACAGGGGGTGGCCACTGAAGCTTTCTTT.

This clone came up a few times. V gene TRBV6-5 combines with J gene TRBJ2-7, with TRBD2 identical over 8 bases. The CDR3 totals 14 residues. Germline V CDR1 and CDR2: MNHEY, SVGAGI. J lost 2 bases, V lost 6 bases, and 6 bases had no gene match. The CDR3 protein is CASSPGGGTYEQYF. For the CDR3, the DNA is TGTGCCAGCAGCCCCGGGGGGGGTACCTACGAGCAGTACTTC.

This clone has only a few counts. Here the CDR3 DNA reads TGTGCCAGATTTCAGGGTGAGACCTTC. It translates to CARFQGETF. The chain links TRBV21-1 to TRBJ1-2; no check of the table's D call, TRBD1, against the DNA was made. TRBV21-1 is a listed pseudogene. CDR3 length: 9 residues.

The chain is built from TRBV2 and TRBJ1-1; D might be TRBD1 (6 bases). This CDR3 region has 15 residues. Trimming took off 7 bases at V and 2 bases at J, with 17 bases between the two ends. Looked up from germline, CDR1 is SNHLY and CDR2 is FYNNEI. CDR3 coding DNA: TGTGCCAGCATGGCAAGGGGGGGGGTCAACACTGAAGCTTTCTTT. Its protein product is CASMARGGVNTEAFF.

The CDR3 region has the DNA TGTGCCAGCAGCTTGGTCGGGGGGAACACTGAAGCTTTCTTT. Its translation: CASSLVGGNTEAFF. The chain joins TRBV5-4 to TRBJ1-1; TRBD1 is a possible D gene (5 bases). The CDR3 length is 14 residues. V lost 0 bases and J 1 base, leaving 7 bases between the germline ends. Germline loops: CDR1 SGHNT, CDR2 YYREEE (reference sequence).

This CDR3 reads CASSDRTGGKETQYF. CDR3 coding DNA: TGTGCCAGCAGTGACCGGACAGGGGGCAAGGAGACCCAGTACTTC. V and J are TRBV6-4 and TRBJ2-5, with TRBD1 matching over 11 bases. Trimming removed 2 bases from V and 5 bases from J; junction bases left unmatched: 4. Germline V gives CDR1 MRHNA, CDR2 SNTAGT. The CDR3 length is 15 residues.

V is TRBV2 and J is TRBJ2-5, with TRBD2 matching 12 bases. The V segment lost 7 bases and the J segment 5 bases; nucleotides outside the gene matches: 14. The CDR3 length is 17 residues. CDR1 is SNHLY and CDR2 is FYNNEI in the germline V gene. CDR3 nucleotide sequence: TGTGCCAGCACTTCTAGCGGGGGGGCCAGGATCCGGGAGACCCAGTACTTC. Translated: CASTSSGGARIRETQYF.

The chain employs TRBV12-3 or TRBV12-4 and TRBJ1-2, with 7 bases fitting TRBD1. V was pared by 3 bases and J by 6 bases, with 4 bases of the junction left unmatched. The CDR3 extends over 13 amino acids. CDR3 sequence: CASSFNRGDGYTF. The CDR3 DNA follows: TGTGCCAGCAGTTTTAACAGGGGAGATGGCTACACCTTC.

The V and J genes are TRBV10-3 and TRBJ1-1; 10 bases map to TRBD1. The trim removed 5 bases at V and 3 bases at J, leaving 3 bases unmatched. This CDR3 has 14 residues. Germline assignment: CDR1 ENHRY and CDR2 SYGVKD. In nucleotides, the CDR3 is TGTGCCATCAGTCCCGGGACAGGGGACACTGAAGCTTTCTTT. Protein product: CAISPGTGDTEAFF.

The V and J genes are TRBV5-8 and TRBJ2-6, with TRBD2 as a possible D gene (6 bases). Trimming took off 1 base at V and 1 base at J, with 6 bases between the two ends. The CDR3 sequence is 15 residues long. The germline CDR1 and CDR2 sequences are SGHTS and YDEGEE. The CDR3 nucleotides are TGTGCCAGCAGCTTGCGGGGGTCTGGGGCCAACGTCCTGACTTTC. This codes for CASSLRGSGANVLTF.

The chain combines TRBV3-1 (or the pseudogene TRBV3-2) with TRBJ2-3, with D perhaps TRBD1 (5 bases). V dropped 11 bases and J dropped 5 bases, with 14 bases sitting between them. Germline V lookup: CDR1 LGHDT, CDR2 YNNKEL (reference sequence). The CDR3 is 12 amino acids. In DNA form, the CDR3 reads TGTGCCTCCCCAGACAGTCTAGATACGCAGTATTTT. This sequence encodes CASPDSLDTQYF.

V gene TRBV19 combines with J gene TRBJ2-7; possible D gene TRBD1, 6 bases. Germline V gives CDR1 LNHDA, CDR2 SQIVND (reference sequence). Trimming took off 3 bases at V and 0 bases at J, with 12 bases between the two ends. This CDR3 contains 15 residues. DNA of the CDR3: TGTGCCAGTAGTATCGGGACAACGGCCTCCTACGAGCAGTACTTC. This translates into CASSIGTTASYEQYF.

The V call is TRBV11-3, the J call TRBJ2-5, with 11 bases identical to TRBD1. After removal of 1 base from V and 5 bases from J, the junction contained 6 bases not matched to a gene. CDR1 and CDR2 from the germline V gene are SGHNT and YENEEA. The CDR3 spans 16 residues. The CDR3 sequence: CASSLVGQGALETQYF. CDR3 DNA: TGTGCCAGCAGCTTAGTCGGACAGGGGGCCTTGGAGACCCAGTACTTC.

This clone was detected only once. The rearrangement uses TRBV3-1 (or the pseudogene TRBV3-2) and TRBJ2-7; D perhaps matches TRBD1 (6 bases). The germline gives CDR1 LGHDT, CDR2 YNNKEL (reference sequence). The CDR3 spans 15 residues. Trimming cost V 4 bases and J 6 bases, with 19 bases left between them. CDR3 DNA: TGTGCCAGCAGCCTGGCGAAACCTCGAGGGGGCGAGCAGTACTTC. It encodes CASSLAKPRGGEQYF.

This clone was detected a few times. The V call is TRBV5-1, the J call TRBJ2-2; TRBD2 agrees at 7 bases. Unmatched junction bases numbered 3, after V lost 4 bases and J lost 6 bases. This CDR3 spans 13 amino acids. CDR1 and CDR2 from the germline V gene are SGHRS and YFSETQ. CDR3 sequence: CASSTGLAGELFF. The CDR3 nucleotides read TGCGCCAGCAGCACCGGACTAGCCGGGGAGCTGTTTTTT.

The chain uses TRBV11-2 and TRBJ2-1; 7 bases are shared with TRBD1. This CDR3 comprises 14 residues. Unmatched junction bases numbered 10, after V lost 5 bases and J lost 9 bases. Germline values: CDR1 SGHAT, CDR2 FQNNGV. For the CDR3, the DNA is TGTGCCAGCAGCACAATACAGGGGAAGGGTGAGCAGTTCTTC. This sequence encodes CASSTIQGKGEQFF.

J is TRBJ1-1 and V is TRBV29-1; D perhaps matches TRBD1 (6 bases). Germline loops: CDR1 SQVTM, CDR2 ANQGSEA. Trimming removed 5 bases at V and 0 bases at J, with 13 bases between. The length of the CDR3 is 14 residues. Here the CDR3 reads CSVQDSSMNTEAFF. The CDR3 nucleotides are TGCAGCGTTCAGGACAGCAGCATGAACACTGAAGCTTTCTTT.

The chain recombines TRBV6-2 or TRBV6-3 with TRBJ1-2, with D possibly being TRBD1 (5 bases). V gave up 2 bases and J gave up 4 bases, with 17 bases separating them. The germline CDR1 and CDR2 sequences are MNHEY and SVGEGT. The CDR3 is made up of 16 amino acids. The CDR3 loop is CASSYGAGSHGYGYTF. The CDR3 region has the DNA TGTGCCAGCAGTTACGGGGCGGGAAGCCACGGCTATGGCTACACCTTC.

A single count supports this clone. V is TRBV5-6 and J is TRBJ2-7; tentatively, D is TRBD2 (6 bases). There are 16 residues in the CDR3. V was trimmed by 4 bases and J by 7 bases, leaving 24 bases between them. The germline CDR1 and CDR2 sequences are SGHDT and YYEEEE. CDR3 sequence reads: CASSPPPGPGGNEQYV. DNA for the CDR3: TGTGCCAGCAGCCCCCCCCCGGGTCCCGGGGGAAATGAGCAGTACGTC.

CDR3 in DNA: TGCAGCGTACAGATCTCTGGGGCCAACGTCCTGACTTTC. This encodes CSVQISGANVLTF. The J gene is TRBJ2-6, the V gene TRBV29-1; D unclear. Between the trimmed V and J ends, which lost 6 bases and 0 bases, there was a span of 6 bases. Germline V gene sequence: CDR1 SQVTM, CDR2 ANQGSEA. This CDR3 comprises 13 residues. The full variable domain, rest sourced from reference TRBV29-1 and TRBJ2-6, is SAVISQKPSRDICQRGTSLTIQCQVDSQVTMMFWYRQQPGQSLTLIATANQGSEATYESGFVIDKFPISRPNLTFSTLTVSNMSPEDSSIYLCSVQISGANVLTFGAGSRLTVL.

The chain combines TRBV6-2 or TRBV6-3 with TRBJ1-2, with unresolved D. V shed 0 bases and J shed 7 bases, with 6 bases lying between them. The CDR3 has 12 amino acids. Germline V CDR1 and CDR2: MNHEY, SVGEGT. CDR3 amino acids: CASSYSAGGYTF. CDR3 nucleotide sequence: TGTGCCAGCAGTTACTCGGCTGGTGGCTACACCTTC.

The V call is TRBV7-6, the J call TRBJ2-1, with TRBD1 matching 12 bases. The CDR3 runs 15 residues. J was trimmed by 8 bases and V by 7 bases; bases with no gene match: 9. Germline values: CDR1 SGHVS, CDR2 FNYEAQ. The CDR3 spells CASNPSGTGGDEQFF. The CDR3 nucleotides read TGTGCCAGCAACCCATCCGGGACAGGGGGCGATGAGCAGTTCTTC.

The V and J genes are TRBV11-2 and TRBJ2-1, with 8 positions matching TRBD1. The germline CDR1 and CDR2 sequences are SGHAT and FQNNGV. Losses at the gene ends were 0 bases for V and 8 bases for J; bases not matched to a gene: 12. This CDR3 comprises 17 residues. For the CDR3, the DNA is TGTGCCAGCAGCTTAGAAATGGGGTCAGGGGGCATGGATGAGCAGTTCTTC. This gives the protein CASSLEMGSGGMDEQFF.